These 18 T cell receptor beta chains were all obtained from the same sample, sequenced in a study of shared clonotypes between healthy human individuals. Profiling relied on immunoSEQ multiplex PCR, and the TCRdb table lists in-frame clones only, not all of them. The sample includes around 2.5 million clones, 90% to 95% of them seen just once. The source material was naive CD4+ T cells from PBMCs. The subset: CD45RA+ positively selected. All receptors come from a man aged 18 to 35 in good health. Some clones in this sample may be carry-over from other donors' samples.

The genes are TRBV19 and TRBJ2-7, with TRBD1 identical over 7 bases. Trimming took 7 bases from V and 5 from J; bases not matched to a gene: 8. The CDR3 length is 13 residues. CDR1 is LNHDA, CDR2 SQIVND, per germline (reference sequence). CDR3 sequence reads: CASNPTGSHEQYF. DNA of the CDR3: TGTGCCAGTAACCCGACAGGGTCTCACGAGCAGTACTTC.

Turning to this clone: One end of the junction fails to match germline, which may point to a read error. This specimen includes other DNA sequences encoding the same CDR3. This chain joins TRBV9 and TRBJ1-4; D call uncertain. Germline V gives CDR1 SGDLS, CDR2 YYNGEE. There are 14 residues in the CDR3. The CDR3 loop reads CASSVGATNEKLFF. The DNA for the CDR3 is TGTGCCAGCAGCGTAGGGGCAACTAATGAAAAACTATTTTTT. The whole variable domain, filled in from reference TRBV9 and TRBJ1-4, reads DSGVTQTPKHLITATGQRVTLRCSPRSGDLSVYWYQQSLDQGLQFLIQYYNGEERAKGNILERFSAQQFPDLHSELNLSSLELGDSALYFCASSVGATNEKLFFGSGTQLSVL.

This rearrangement joins TRBV28 to TRBJ2-7, with TRBD1 matching 8 bases. The CDR3 is 13 amino acids. The V gene's germline CDR1 is MDHEN and CDR2 SYDVKM. J lost 3 bases, V lost 6 bases, and 4 bases had no gene match. The CDR3 bases are TGTGCCAGCAGCGCGGGACAGGACTACGAGCAGTACTTC. It specifies CASSAGQDYEQYF.

This chain joins TRBV5-3 and TRBJ2-1; 14 positions match TRBD2. TRBV5-3 counts as an open reading frame of uncertain function. Trimming took 3 bases from V and 5 from J; bases not matched to a gene: 7. The CDR3 sequence is 17 residues long. This chain's CDR3 is CARSSGLAGEGHNEQFF. The CDR3, as DNA: TGTGCCAGAAGCTCGGGACTAGCGGGGGAGGGGCACAATGAGCAGTTCTTC.

This chain uses TRBV5-1 with TRBJ1-4; a possible D gene is TRBD1 (6 bases). CDR3 length: 16 residues. Germline CDR1 SGHRS, CDR2 YFSETQ. The V end was cut by 4 bases, the J end by 5 bases, with 18 bases between. CDR3 in DNA: TGCGCCAGCAGCAGAACGGACCGGACAGTCAATGAAAAACTGTTTTTT. As protein: CASSRTDRTVNEKLFF.

This clone has just a few counts. At the DNA level, this CDR3 is encoded by other sequences in the same sample as well. V usage is TRBV28 and J usage is TRBJ2-7; D is unresolved. CDR3 length equals 13 residues. Trimming pared 1 base from V and 3 bases from J, leaving 7 bases between. In germline, CDR1 is MDHEN, CDR2 SYDVKM. The CDR3 bases are TGTGCCAGCAGTTTATCCCAGAACTACGAGCAGTACTTC. Protein: CASSLSQNYEQYF. The full variable domain, in which reference TRBV28 and TRBJ2-7 provide the parts outside the CDR3, is DVKVTQSSRYLVKRTGEKVFLECVQDMDHENMFWYRQDPGLGLRLIYFSYDVKMKEKGDIPEGYSVSREKKERFSLILESASTNQTSMYLCASSLSQNYEQYFGPGTRLTVT.

The rearrangement uses TRBV7-2 and TRBJ2-7; 11 positions match TRBD2. V lost 6 bases to trimming and J lost 2 bases; unmatched junction nucleotides: 6. The CDR3 is 15 residues long. Germline CDR1 is SGHTA and CDR2 is FQGNSA. The chain's CDR3 is CASRRTSGPTYEQYF. CDR3 in DNA: TGTGCCAGCAGGCGGACTAGCGGGCCAACCTACGAGCAGTACTTC.

This clone appeared a single time. This chain joins TRBV11-3 and TRBJ2-3, with 10 positions matching TRBD2. Looked up from germline, CDR1 is SGHNT and CDR2 is YENEEA. V gave up 5 bases and J gave up 6 bases; unmatched junction bases: 8. The CDR3 runs 15 residues. The CDR3, as DNA: TGTGCCAGCAGCCCTCTAGCGGGAGCTCTGGATACGCAGTATTTT. As protein: CASSPLAGALDTQYF.

The chain combines TRBV4-3 with TRBJ2-7; 9 bases match TRBD2. Germline CDR1 is LGHNA and CDR2 is YSLEER. Trimming cost V 4 bases and J 2 bases; bases outside gene matches: 9. CDR3 size: 16 residues. DNA for the CDR3: TGCGCCAGCAGCCCCCAACCCGGACTAGCGACCTACGAGCAGTACTTC. Translation: CASSPQPGLATYEQYF.

The chain carries TRBV19 and TRBJ1-5; 11 bases are shared with TRBD1. The CDR3 loop spans 16 amino acids. Unmatched junction bases numbered 5, after V lost 4 bases and J lost 3 bases. Germline loops: CDR1 LNHDA, CDR2 SQIVND (reference sequence). The DNA of the CDR3 is TGTGCCAGTAGTACCCGGGACAGGGGGTACAATCAGCCCCAGCATTTT. This sequence encodes CASSTRDRGYNQPQHF.

V and J are TRBV5-1 and TRBJ2-7, with TRBD1 identical over 7 bases. Losses at the gene ends were 4 bases for V and 1 base for J; bases not matched to a gene: 8. This CDR3 contains 15 residues. Germline CDR1 and CDR2: SGHRS and YFSETQ. CDR3 protein: CASSTAGTASYEQYF. CDR3 coding DNA: TGCGCCAGCAGCACAGCCGGGACAGCATCCTACGAGCAGTACTTC.

The chain uses TRBV28 and TRBJ1-3; no clear D gene. V was clipped by 5 bases and J by 3 bases, with 5 bases between them. Germline V gene lookup returns CDR1 MDHEN and CDR2 SYDVKM. The CDR3 is made up of 12 amino acids. The CDR3 sequence is CASSTRGNTIYF. For the CDR3, the DNA is TGTGCCAGCAGTACACGTGGAAACACCATATATTTT.

The J gene is TRBJ1-4, the V gene TRBV19; TRBD1 might be the D (6 bases). CDR3 length: 15 amino acids. Per the germline V gene, CDR1 is LNHDA and CDR2 is SQIVND (reference sequence). V lost 4 bases and J lost 5, with 14 bases in between. This CDR3 reads CASSKKGVLNEKLFF. DNA for the CDR3: TGTGCCAGTAGTAAAAAGGGGGTGCTCAATGAAAAACTGTTTTTT.

The V call is TRBV7-3, the J call TRBJ1-5; the D gene is possibly TRBD1 (5 bases). This CDR3 spans 13 amino acids. Trimming removed 8 bases at V and 6 bases at J, with 14 bases between. From germline, CDR1 is SGHTA and CDR2 FQGTGA. This chain's CDR3 is CASGAGYGQPQHF. The CDR3 DNA reads TGTGCCAGCGGCGCAGGGTATGGTCAGCCCCAGCATTTT. Full variable domain (rest looked up from reference TRBV7-3 and TRBJ1-5): GAGVSQTPSNKVTEKGKYVELRCDPISGHTALYWYRQSLGQGPEFLIYFQGTGAADDSGLPNDRFFAVRPEGSVSTLKIQRTERGDSAVYLCASGAGYGQPQHFGDGTRLSIL.

V and J are TRBV6-5 and TRBJ2-7; 9 nucleotides line up with TRBD2. Losses at the gene ends were 0 bases for V and 6 bases for J; bases not matched to a gene: 9. The germline gives CDR1 MNHEY, CDR2 SVGAGI. The CDR3 sequence is 16 residues long. Here the CDR3 DNA reads TGTGCCAGCAGTTACTCGAAGGCTAGCGGGATTTCCGAGCAGTACTTC. This codes for CASSYSKASGISEQYF.

This clone turned up a few times. The same CDR3 is also encoded by other DNA sequences in this sample. In DNA form, the CDR3 reads TGTGCCAGCAGCTGGGACAGGGGCTCCTACGAGCAGTACTTC. This sequence encodes CASSWDRGSYEQYF. The chain has TRBV7-2 and TRBJ2-7; 10 positions agree with TRBD1. The ends lost 4 bases at V and 0 bases at J; junction bases unmatched: 0. The CDR3 totals 14 residues. Germline V lookup: CDR1 SGHTA, CDR2 FQGNSA.

V is TRBV28 and J is TRBJ2-7; 10 nucleotides align to TRBD1. Germline V gene data show CDR1 as MDHEN and CDR2 as SYDVKM. V was pared by 8 bases and J by 3 bases, with 10 bases of the junction left unmatched. This CDR3 comprises 15 residues. CDR3 bases: TGTGCCAGCGAAAAATCGGACAGGGGGGTCTACGAGCAGTACTTC. This sequence encodes CASEKSDRGVYEQYF.

About this clone: Other DNA sequences of this sample code for an identical CDR3. This chain uses TRBV5-1 with TRBJ1-5; D is unclear. CDR3 length: 13 residues. The V end was cut by 0 bases, the J end by 6 bases, with 7 bases between. CDR1 and CDR2 (germline): SGHRS, YFSETQ. CDR3 DNA: TGCGCCAGCAGCTTGGTTGTGGGTCAGCCCCAGCATTTT. Protein product: CASSLVVGQPQHF.